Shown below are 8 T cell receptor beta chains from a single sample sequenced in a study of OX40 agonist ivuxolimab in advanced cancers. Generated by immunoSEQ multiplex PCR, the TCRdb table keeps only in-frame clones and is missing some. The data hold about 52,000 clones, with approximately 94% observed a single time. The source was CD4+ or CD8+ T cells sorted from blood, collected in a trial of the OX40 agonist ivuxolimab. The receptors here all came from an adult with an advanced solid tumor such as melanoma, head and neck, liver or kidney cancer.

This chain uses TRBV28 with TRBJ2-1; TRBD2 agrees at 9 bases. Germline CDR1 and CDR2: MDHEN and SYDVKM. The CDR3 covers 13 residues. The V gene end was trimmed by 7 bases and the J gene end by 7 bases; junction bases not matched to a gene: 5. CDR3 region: CASNSGRRNEQFF. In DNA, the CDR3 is TGTGCCAGCAATAGCGGGAGAAGGAATGAGCAGTTCTTC.

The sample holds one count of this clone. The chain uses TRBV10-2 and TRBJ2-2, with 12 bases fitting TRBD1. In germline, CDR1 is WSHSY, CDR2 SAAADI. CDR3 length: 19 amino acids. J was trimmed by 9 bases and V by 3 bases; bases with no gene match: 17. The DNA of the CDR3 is TGCGCCAGCAGTGACGGGACAGGGGGCGTGAGAGGATTGGAGAGGGAGCTGTTTTTT. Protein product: CASSDGTGGVRGLERELFF.

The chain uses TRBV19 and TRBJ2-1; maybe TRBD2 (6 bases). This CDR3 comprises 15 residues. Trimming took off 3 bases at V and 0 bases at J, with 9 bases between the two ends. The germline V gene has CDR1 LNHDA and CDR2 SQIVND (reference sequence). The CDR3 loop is CASSIYSGSYNEQFF. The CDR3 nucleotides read TGTGCCAGTAGTATTTATAGCGGCTCCTACAATGAGCAGTTCTTC. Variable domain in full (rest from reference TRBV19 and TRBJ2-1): DGGITQSPKYLFRKEGQNVTLSCEQNLNHDAMYWYRQDPGQGLRLIYYSQIVNDFQKGDIAEGYSVSREKKESFPLTVTSAQKNPTAFYLCASSIYSGSYNEQFFGPGTRLTVL.

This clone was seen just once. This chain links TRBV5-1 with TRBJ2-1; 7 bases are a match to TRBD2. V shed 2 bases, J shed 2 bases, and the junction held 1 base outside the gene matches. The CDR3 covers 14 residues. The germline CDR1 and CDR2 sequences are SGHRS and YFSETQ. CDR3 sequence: CASSFAGAYNEQFF. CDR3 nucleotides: TGCGCCAGCAGCTTCGCGGGGGCCTACAATGAGCAGTTCTTC.

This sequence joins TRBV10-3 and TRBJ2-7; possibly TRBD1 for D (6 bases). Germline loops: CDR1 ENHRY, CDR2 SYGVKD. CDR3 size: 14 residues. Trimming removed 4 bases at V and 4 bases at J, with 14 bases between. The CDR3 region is CAISGAGAMYEQYF. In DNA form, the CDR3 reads TGTGCCATCAGTGGGGCAGGGGCAATGTACGAGCAGTACTTC.

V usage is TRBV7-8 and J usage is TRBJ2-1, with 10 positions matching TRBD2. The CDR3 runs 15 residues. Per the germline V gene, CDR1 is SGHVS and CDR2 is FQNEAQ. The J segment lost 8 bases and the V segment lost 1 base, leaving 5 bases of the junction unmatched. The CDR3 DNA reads TGTGCCAGCAGCTTAGGGCTAGCGGGAGTACATGAGCAGTTCTTC. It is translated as CASSLGLAGVHEQFF.

CDR3 sequence: CASSLWQGQETQYF. CDR3 DNA: TGTGCCAGCAGCTTATGGCAGGGGCAAGAGACCCAGTACTTC. The V gene is TRBV5-8, the J gene TRBJ2-5, with a tentative D call TRBD1 (6 bases). Per the germline V gene, CDR1 is SGHTS and CDR2 is YDEGEE. CDR3 size: 14 residues. V lost 2 bases to trimming and J lost 2 bases, with 10 bases between them.

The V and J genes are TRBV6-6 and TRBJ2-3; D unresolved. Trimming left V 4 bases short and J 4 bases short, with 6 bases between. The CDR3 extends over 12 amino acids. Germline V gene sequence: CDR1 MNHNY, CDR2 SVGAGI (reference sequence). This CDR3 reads CASSFGADTQYF. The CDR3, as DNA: TGTGCCAGCAGTTTTGGGGCAGATACGCAGTATTTT.